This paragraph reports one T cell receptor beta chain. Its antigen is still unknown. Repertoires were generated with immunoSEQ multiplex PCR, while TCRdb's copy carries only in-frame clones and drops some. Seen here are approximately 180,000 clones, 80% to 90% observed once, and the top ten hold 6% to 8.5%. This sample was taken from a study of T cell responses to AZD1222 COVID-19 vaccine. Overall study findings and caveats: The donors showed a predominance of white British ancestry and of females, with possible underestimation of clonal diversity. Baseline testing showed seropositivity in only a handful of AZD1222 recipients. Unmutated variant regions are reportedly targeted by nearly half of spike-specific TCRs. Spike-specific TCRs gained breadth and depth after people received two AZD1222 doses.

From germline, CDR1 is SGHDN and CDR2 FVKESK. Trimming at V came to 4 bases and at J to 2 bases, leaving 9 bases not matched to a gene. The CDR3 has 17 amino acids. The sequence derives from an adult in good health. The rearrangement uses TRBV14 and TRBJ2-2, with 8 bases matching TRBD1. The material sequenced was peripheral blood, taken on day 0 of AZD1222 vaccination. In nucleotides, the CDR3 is TGTGCCAGCAGCCCCTTAACCGGGACAGGCAACACCGGGGAGCTGTTTTTT. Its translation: CASSPLTGTGNTGELFF.